This T cell receptor beta chain appears in the sequencing data of a study of blood T cell repertoires in COVID-19. Study details: The United States, Italy and Spain were the sources of the acute and convalescent COVID-19 samples. PBMCs, B-cell-depleted T cells, or T cells were the source of the cDNA or gDNA that made up the material.

How the authors handled the data: Researchers report that nucleated cell counts were estimated from reference gene primer amplification. Method: immunoSEQ multiplex PCR; TCRdb's copy keeps in-frame clones and lacks some. V, J and clone size derive from that table, while D and trimming were established from the DNA sequence. The top ten clones hold over 9% of a sample with about 300,000 clones, 83% of them seen once. Trimming took off 6 bases at V and 3 bases at J, with 10 bases between the two ends. The CDR3 contains 12 residues. CDR1 is SGDLS, CDR2 YYNGEE, per germline. The rearrangement links TRBV9 to TRBJ2-7; D is uncertain. The sequence derives from a woman aged 45-65 years who had recovered from COVID-19. The sample consisted of peripheral blood. CDR3 nucleotide sequence: TGTGCCAGCAAACCCCACTACTACGAGCAGTACTTC. Its protein product is CASKPHYYEQYF. Based on the CDR3 plus reference TRBV9 and TRBJ2-7, the full variable domain is DSGVTQTPKHLITATGQRVTLRCSPRSGDLSVYWYQQSLDQGLQFLIQYYNGEERAKGNILERFSAQQFPDLHSELNLSSLELGDSALYFCASKPHYYEQYFGPGTRLTVT.